A single sample is the source of the 9 T cell receptor beta chains below, sequenced in a study of T-cell memory formation after mild COVID-19. Using its own MiXCR run on the 5' RACE reads, TCRdb lists one record per CDR3 protein. Here the sample spans 150,000 to 200,000 distinct CDR3 sequences, about 22% being singletons. The sample comprised PBMCs or a T cell subset sorted from them (not recorded which). The receptors shown here come from an adult woman who had mild COVID-19 (a few samples of this study predate the infection). Cell type and time point are not known.

This clonotype occurred a few times. The genes are TRBV25-1 and TRBJ2-7; 7 nucleotides line up with TRBD1. CDR3 length: 13 residues. J lost 6 bases, V lost 1 base, and 3 bases had no gene match. Germline lookup yields CDR1 MGHDK and CDR2 SYGVNS. CDR3 region: CASSELQGFEQYF. CDR3 DNA: TGTGCCAGCAGTGAATTACAGGGGTTCGAGCAGTACTTC.

The V and J genes are TRBV12-3 or TRBV12-4 and TRBJ2-1, with D possibly matching TRBD1 (5 bases). Trimming shortened V by 9 bases and J by 1 base, and 7 bases separated the two germline ends. The CDR3 is 12 amino acids. The CDR3 sequence is CASRGSYNEQFF. DNA for the CDR3: TGTGCCAGTAGGGGTTCCTACAATGAGCAGTTCTTC.

The chain uses TRBV6-8 and TRBJ1-5; 7 nucleotides agree with TRBD1. The CDR3 covers 19 residues. Germline V gene sequence: CDR1 MNHGY, CDR2 SAAAGT. The V segment lost 6 bases and the J segment 0 bases; nucleotides outside the gene matches: 17. The chain's CDR3 is CASRPGEGARGHSNQPQHF. The CDR3 region has the DNA TGTGCCAGCAGGCCCGGAGAGGGGGCGCGTGGGCATAGCAATCAGCCCCAGCATTTT.

This clonotype was seen more than once but under ten times. The chain is built from TRBV4-1 and TRBJ2-7; perhaps TRBD2 as D (5 bases). CDR3 length equals 16 residues. CDR1 is MGHRA, CDR2 YSYEKL, per germline. Trimming removed 0 bases at V and 2 bases at J, with 14 bases between. The DNA for the CDR3 is TGCGCCAGCAGCCAAGATATACGGGGAACCACCTACGAGCAGTACTTC. Translation gives CASSQDIRGTTYEQYF.

The rearrangement uses TRBV7-6 and TRBJ2-1; 8 nucleotides agree with TRBD2. The CDR3 extends over 15 amino acids. Germline lookup yields CDR1 SGHVS and CDR2 FNYEAQ. V trimming: 1 base; J trimming: 10 bases; junction bases outside the gene matches: 9. The CDR3 sequence: CASSLVFGGGSEQFF. DNA of the CDR3: TGTGCCAGCAGCTTAGTCTTCGGCGGGGGGAGCGAGCAGTTCTTC.

The gene calls are TRBV4-3 and TRBJ2-1; tentatively, D is TRBD2 (5 bases). V was pared by 2 bases and J by 9 bases, with 14 bases between. There are 14 residues in the CDR3. Germline values: CDR1 LGHNA, CDR2 YSLEER. CDR3 sequence: CASSQRPSRGEQFF. In nucleotides, the CDR3 is TGCGCCAGCAGCCAACGACCCAGCCGGGGTGAGCAGTTCTTC.

This clonotype was detected only a few times. The V gene is TRBV4-1, the J gene TRBJ2-5; 13 bases match TRBD2. J gave up 0 bases and V 2 bases, and 3 bases lay outside the gene matches. Germline CDR1 reads MGHRA; CDR2 reads YSYEKL. The CDR3 totals 17 residues. CDR3 amino acids: CASSQRLAGGYQETQYF. CDR3 DNA: TGCGCCAGCAGCCAACGACTAGCGGGGGGTTACCAAGAGACCCAGTACTTC.

The sample holds a few counts of this clonotype. The chain uses TRBV5-1 and TRBJ1-4; a weak D match, TRBD1 (5 bases). Germline CDR1 and CDR2: SGHRS and YFSETQ. V dropped 0 bases and J dropped 6 bases, with 15 bases sitting between them. The CDR3 runs to 16 residues. CDR3 protein: CASSLVSGRGDEKLFF. CDR3 sequence (DNA): TGCGCCAGCAGCTTGGTCTCGGGGCGCGGAGATGAAAAACTGTTTTTT.

The rearrangement uses TRBV7-2 and TRBJ2-7; D is undetermined. The CDR3 covers 16 residues. Germline values: CDR1 SGHTA, CDR2 FQGNSA. The ends were cut back, 2 bases at V and 8 bases at J, with 22 bases in the middle. This CDR3 reads CASSLNLLTVDLKQYF. The CDR3 bases are TGTGCCAGCAGCTTAAATCTGTTGACGGTCGACCTTAAGCAGTACTTC.